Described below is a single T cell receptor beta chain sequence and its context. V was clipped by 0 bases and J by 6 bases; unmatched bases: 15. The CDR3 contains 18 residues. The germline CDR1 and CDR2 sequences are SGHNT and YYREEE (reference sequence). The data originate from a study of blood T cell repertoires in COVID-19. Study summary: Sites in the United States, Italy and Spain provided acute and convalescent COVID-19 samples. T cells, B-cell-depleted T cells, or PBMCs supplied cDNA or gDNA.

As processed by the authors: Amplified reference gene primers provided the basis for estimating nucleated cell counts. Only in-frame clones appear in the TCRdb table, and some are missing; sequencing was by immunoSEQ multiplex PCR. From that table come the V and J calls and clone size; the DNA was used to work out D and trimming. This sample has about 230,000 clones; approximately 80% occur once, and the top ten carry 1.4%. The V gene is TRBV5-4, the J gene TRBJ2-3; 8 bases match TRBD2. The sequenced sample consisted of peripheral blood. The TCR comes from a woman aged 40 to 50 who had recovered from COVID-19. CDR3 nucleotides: TGTGCCAGCAGCTTGGCTTTGTTAGCGGGACCCAGCCCGGATACGCAGTATTTT. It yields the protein CASSLALLAGPSPDTQYF.